This TCR beta chain is from a study of shared clonotypes between healthy human individuals (dated by TCRdb to 2020 to 2021). General notes on the study: A couple of women and a few men aged 18 to 49 years were included in the cohort. For each donor, CD4 naive and CD4 memory were each given three plates, CD8 naive was given two plates, and CD8 memory was given one plate. To estimate repertoire size and how much clonotypes are shared between individuals, the study performed deep sequencing of blood TCR repertoires from roughly five healthy adults. Different laboratories and diverse techniques were used to prepare libraries and sequence TCR repertoires, to increase sequencing depth and limit assay-specific biases. Each donor's leukapheresis produced roughly between roughly 0.85 and 9 billion PBMCs. Beyond this particular receptor, the publication reports: Compared with non-shared clonotypes, the clonotypes found in all four sorted-subset donors had higher generation probabilities. Based on pairwise subsampling, the degree of clonotype sharing among donors was expected to be affected by sequencing depth. Only blood was sampled, and tissue TCR repertoires likely differ from those in blood. Even with the large sequencing depth, rarefaction of the sorted-subset datasets indicated that sequencing was incomplete. When several donors were compared, the shared fraction of clonotypes was approximately 5% for naive CD4, roughly 3.3% for naive CD8, 2% to 2.5% for memory CD4, and 0.3% to 0.5% for memory CD8. Naive subsets generally had larger estimated clonotype richness than memory subsets. The genetic and exposure-history diversity represented was limited by the small number of donors.

The donors were healthy, HIV-negative adults who had no recently reported acute infections or vaccinations. Only Caucasian adults living in Nashville, Tennessee, USA were represented among the donors. CD4+ T cells were enriched by magnetic negative selection, after which naive cells were positively selected on CD45RA and the negative fraction was taken as the memory subset. Blood was obtained by leukapheresis, after which PBMCs were separated by Ficoll-Histopaque density gradient centrifugation and cryopreserved in liquid nitrogen vapor phase. Analytical flow cytometry was used to check the purity and quantity of each magnetically sorted T cell population. Genomic DNA was isolated from each sorted fraction and quantified by UV absorbance on a Nanodrop 2000c. Using the deep immunoSEQ assay, multiplex PCR amplified TCR CDR3 regions from genomic DNA. Extracted genomic DNA from each cell subset was spread evenly across all wells of several immunoSEQ 96-well plates, with each plate serving as a replicate. Each replicate PCR for sorted subsets received around 200 ng genomic DNA, equal to roughly 30,000 T cell genomes. Purified libraries were quantified with a Qubit 3.0 fluorometer, sized on a Bioanalyzer 2100, and re-quantified with the KAPA Library Quantification kit. A separate single-read 150-cycle Illumina NextSeq 550 flow cell was used to sequence each immunoSEQ 96-well plate. In the source study's methods: Because the immunoSEQ output held only junctional sequences and lacked quality scores, the filtering could not match the filtering applied to full-length reads. Sequences were annotated with PyIR, a Python wrapper for IgBLAST v1.9, and V/J genes and CDR3 were assigned using IMGT germline references. Reads were removed for weak V/J assignments (E-value above 1e-6), missing CDR3, stop codons, out-of-frame junctions, or ambiguous translated residues. A V3J clonotype was defined by an identical inferred V gene, J gene, and CDR3 amino acid sequence. Percentage overlap between repertoires was computed as shared unique clonotypes divided by the size of the smaller repertoire. Three approaches were used to assess repertoire richness: RTK rarefaction, the Chao1 estimator, and Recon v2.1 estimates of unobserved clonotypes. For all TCRbeta clonotypes obtained by the gDNA method from a few donors, generation probabilities were computed with OLGA. Here the immuneACCESS table is served through TCRdb, limited to in-frame sequences with V and J called. Missing clones are a known gap in these copies; in checked studies unresolved V genes cover under half, and the rest lacks a known reason. The D gene and trimming were derived from the DNA, and the V and J assignments and clone size from that table. The sample table records around 1.5 million clones; about 98% of these occur just once. Clones ranked in the top ten supply about 0.45% of the sample.

Note on this clone: Its antigen remains undetermined. The input lacks base qualities; no much larger clone sits a single base away.

CDR3 length: 15 amino acids, cysteine to phenylalanine. Only the CDR3 part of the read is kept: 45 bases, read in frame from the first base. The germline V gene encodes CDR1 SGHTA and CDR2 FQGNSA. V is clipped by 5 bases and J by 0 bases, and the sequence between their germline boundaries is 11 bases long. What was sequenced was naive CD4+ T cells sorted from blood. The meaning of the sample's cell subset or site label: CD45RA+ positively selected. This chain is built from TRBV7-2 and TRBJ2-1; possibly the D gene is TRBD2, per 5 matching bases. The source is a man aged 25-40 years in good health. The CDR3 region has the sequence CASSPRRGSYNEQFF. The DNA is as follows: TGTGCCAGCAGCCCCCGTCGGGGCTCCTACAATGAGCAGTTCTTC.